The clone carrying this T cell receptor beta chain was counted at least ten times. This entry comes from a study of T-cell reconstitution after alpha-beta-depleted transplantation in children. Preparing the TCRbeta library involved the use of unique molecular identifiers. TCRdb re-derived calls from the PCR reads in MiXCR, one entry per CDR3 protein. The top ten hold 0.79% of the sample, which has hundreds of thousands of distinct CDR3 sequences, about 12% seen once. This CDR3 is built from 14 residues. The V end was cut by 7 bases, the J end by 2 bases, with 12 bases between. The receptor was derived from a girl between 2 and 10 years old with congenital amegakaryocytic thrombocytopenia, due to receive a stem cell transplant. The specimen comprised PBMCs, sampled before TCRalphabeta/CD19-depleted stem cell transplant. The J gene is TRBJ1-5, the V gene TRBV12-3 or TRBV12-4; maybe TRBD1 (5 bases). Here the CDR3 DNA reads TGTGCCAGCAACGGGGCTGGAGGCAATCAGCCCCAGCATTTT. Protein sequence: CASNGAGGNQPQHF.